The next 27 T cell receptor beta chains were all read from a single sample in a study of cytomegalovirus exposure and HLA in healthy donors (dated by TCRdb to between 2016 and 2019). Library construction relied on the immunoSEQ multiplex PCR assay. For the multiplex PCR, a mixture combining 60 forward primers for TCR Vbeta segments and 13 reverse primers for TCR Jbeta segments was used. Entries here come from immuneACCESS through TCRdb and include only in-frame sequences with V and J called. Some clones fail to appear in such tables; in the studies checked, an unresolved V gene covers under half of the shortfall, and the cause of the remainder is unknown. The sample's records list 150,000 to 200,000 clones. The ten most abundant clones make up 1.3% of the sample. The sequencing sample was made of PBMCs. These receptors were collected from an older woman in good health and CMV-seronegative.

The V gene is TRBV4-1, the J gene TRBJ2-7, with 13 bases that match TRBD2. The germline V gene has CDR1 MGHRA and CDR2 YSYEKL. The CDR3 length is 17 residues. V shed 3 bases, J shed 2 bases, and the junction held 7 bases outside the gene matches. The DNA for the CDR3 is TGCGCCAGCAGCCACCAGGGACTAGCGGGGCGAACCTACGAGCAGTACTTC. Protein sequence: CASSHQGLAGRTYEQYF.

The J gene is TRBJ2-3, the V gene TRBV14; 10 bases line up with TRBD1. This CDR3 spans 17 amino acids. In germline, CDR1 is SGHDN, CDR2 FVKESK. J gave up 4 bases and V 1 base, and 8 bases lay outside the gene matches. The CDR3 region has the DNA TGTGCCAGCAGCCAAGGCGACGGGACAGGGGCTTCAGATACGCAGTATTTT. As protein: CASSQGDGTGASDTQYF.

This chain links TRBV7-3 with TRBJ2-6, with TRBD1 as a possible D gene (5 bases). V was cut by 6 bases and J by 1 base, with 10 bases left in between. CDR3 size: 15 residues. Germline CDR1 SGHTA, CDR2 FQGTGA. This CDR3 is CASRHQGSGANVLTF. CDR3 in DNA: TGTGCCAGCAGGCATCAGGGTTCTGGGGCCAACGTCCTGACTTTC.

The chain joins TRBV7-2 to TRBJ2-7, with TRBD1 identical over 8 bases. Trimming took 2 bases from V and 2 from J; bases not matched to a gene: 11. The length of the CDR3 is 17 residues. The germline CDR1 and CDR2 sequences are SGHTA and FQGNSA. The CDR3 DNA reads TGTGCCAGCAGCTTAAGTTCGACAGGGGCTTTCCCCTACGAGCAGTACTTC. It yields the protein CASSLSSTGAFPYEQYF.

The chain links TRBV2 to TRBJ2-5; the D is unclear. Germline V gene lookup returns CDR1 SNHLY and CDR2 FYNNEI. The CDR3 runs 11 residues. The V end lost 7 bases, the J end lost 7 bases, and 10 bases lay between the germline ends. CDR3 sequence (DNA): TGTGCCAGCAACAGACAACTGACCCAGTACTTC. Encoded protein: CASNRQLTQYF.

The chain joins TRBV4-1 to TRBJ2-1; 7 bases line up with TRBD1. Germline trimming cut 4 bases from V and 7 bases from J; bases unmatched to any gene: 16. There are 17 residues in the CDR3. Germline lookup yields CDR1 MGHRA and CDR2 YSYEKL. In DNA, the CDR3 is TGCGCCAGCAGCCTCCAAGACGGACAGGCGATAGGGAATGAGCAGTTCTTC. Amino acids: CASSLQDGQAIGNEQFF.

The chain combines TRBV4-2 with TRBJ2-7; 8 bases match TRBD1. Germline V gives CDR1 LGHNA, CDR2 YNFKEQ. Germline trimming cut 0 bases from V and 4 bases from J; bases unmatched to any gene: 5. This CDR3 contains 15 residues. The CDR3 nucleotides read TGTGCCAGCAGCCAAGATCGGACAGGGACTTACGAGCAGTACTTC. Translated: CASSQDRTGTYEQYF.

This chain links TRBV9 with TRBJ1-4, with 8 bases aligning to TRBD1. Germline-derived CDR1 and CDR2 are SGDLS and YYNGEE. The CDR3 covers 15 residues. J lost 5 bases, V lost 3 bases, and 6 bases had no gene match. In DNA, the CDR3 is TGTGCCAGCAGCGCCGGACAGGGCACGAATGAAAAACTGTTTTTT. Translation: CASSAGQGTNEKLFF.

CDR3 in amino acids: CASSLAHRRGYTF. In nucleotides, the CDR3 is TGTGCCAGCAGCTTAGCTCATCGTCGGGGCTACACCTTC. V and J are TRBV7-2 and TRBJ1-2; no firm D call. This CDR3 region has 13 residues. The V and J ends lost 0 bases and 8 bases respectively, with 10 bases between them. CDR1 and CDR2 from the germline V gene are SGHTA and FQGNSA.

The chain combines TRBV15 with TRBJ2-7; no clear D. V was trimmed by 0 bases and J by 0 bases, leaving 9 bases between them. The CDR3 is 15 amino acids. The V gene's germline CDR1 is LNHNV and CDR2 YYDKDF (reference sequence). The CDR3: CATSREWSGSYEQYF. CDR3 DNA sequence: TGTGCCACCAGCAGAGAATGGTCGGGCTCCTACGAGCAGTACTTC.

The J gene is TRBJ2-5, the V gene TRBV2, with D possibly being TRBD1 (5 bases). The end of the DNA aligns better with TRBJ2-7, so the J call may be wrong. Looked up from germline, CDR1 is SNHLY and CDR2 is FYNNEI. The CDR3 totals 11 residues. The chain's CDR3 is CAPTANYEQYF. CDR3 coding DNA: TGTGCACCGACAGCGAACTACGAGCAGTACTTC.

V gene TRBV6-5 combines with J gene TRBJ2-7; 8 positions match TRBD1. Germline CDR1 MNHEY, CDR2 SVGAGI. The CDR3 is 14 amino acids. Trimming took 0 bases from V and 2 from J; bases not matched to a gene: 0. The CDR3 DNA reads as TGTGCCAGCAGTTACTCGACAGGGGCCTACGAGCAGTACTTC. It translates to CASSYSTGAYEQYF.

The CDR3 loop reads CASSLETAGQPQHF. CDR3 DNA: TGTGCCAGCAGCTTAGAGACAGCCGGTCAGCCCCAGCATTTT. The chain couples TRBV7-9 to TRBJ1-5, with a weak D call TRBD1 (5 bases). V was trimmed by 1 base and J by 6 bases, leaving 10 bases between them. The CDR3 extends over 14 amino acids. Germline CDR1 is SEHNR and CDR2 is FQNEAQ (reference sequence).

The chain employs TRBV7-3 and TRBJ2-3, with 10 bases aligning to TRBD2. The V gene end was trimmed by 7 bases and the J gene end by 3 bases; junction bases not matched to a gene: 4. The CDR3 totals 14 residues. Germline CDR1 reads SGHTA; CDR2 reads FQGTGA. CDR3 coding DNA: TGTGCCAGCAACATAGCGGGGGGAACAGATACGCAGTATTTT. This gives the protein CASNIAGGTDTQYF. Full variable domain (remainder filled in from reference TRBV7-3 and TRBJ2-3): GAGVSQTPSNKVTEKGKYVELRCDPISGHTALYWYRQSLGQGPEFLIYFQGTGAADDSGLPNDRFFAVRPEGSVSTLKIQRTERGDSAVYLCASNIAGGTDTQYFGPGTRLTVL.

The J gene is TRBJ2-6, the V gene TRBV5-6, with D unclear. Looked up from germline, CDR1 is SGHDT and CDR2 is YYEEEE. The CDR3 has 14 residues. Trimming left V 4 bases short and J 8 bases short, with 13 bases between. The CDR3 DNA reads TGTGCCAGCAGCCTAGGCTGGGTTTCCAACGTCCTGACTTTC. It is translated as CASSLGWVSNVLTF.

J is TRBJ1-1 and V is TRBV15; D unresolved. The CDR3 runs to 15 residues. V lost 0 bases, J lost 2 bases, and 10 bases lay in between. From germline, CDR1 is LNHNV and CDR2 YYDKDF (reference sequence). The CDR3 DNA sequence: TGTGCCACCAGCAGAGATCCCAGGCGAAACACTGAAGCTTTCTTT. Its translation: CATSRDPRRNTEAFF.

The chain uses TRBV5-4 and TRBJ2-7, with 8 nucleotides matching TRBD1. Looked up from germline, CDR1 is SGHNT and CDR2 is YYREEE (reference sequence). V lost 3 bases and J lost 0; bases outside the gene matches: 5. The CDR3 loop spans 15 amino acids. This chain's CDR3 is CASSWDRLGSYEQYF. The CDR3 DNA reads as TGTGCCAGCAGCTGGGACAGGCTGGGCTCCTACGAGCAGTACTTC.

With respect to this clone: This same CDR3 is encoded by further DNA sequences in the sample. This chain joins TRBV29-1 and TRBJ1-3; D gene ambiguous. V was clipped by 7 bases and J by 0 bases, with 7 bases between them. Looked up from germline, CDR1 is SQVTM and CDR2 is ANQGSEA. The CDR3 contains 12 residues. In nucleotides, the CDR3 is TGCAGCGCGGCGGTCTCTGGAAACACCATATATTTT. It is translated as CSAAVSGNTIYF.

The chain combines TRBV5-4 with TRBJ1-4, with D hard to call. This CDR3 spans 15 amino acids. Germline V gene data show CDR1 as SGHNT and CDR2 as YYREEE (reference sequence). The ends were cut back, 4 bases at V and 3 bases at J, with 13 bases in the middle. The CDR3 loop reads CASSPGSAANEKLFF. CDR3 nucleotide sequence: TGTGCCAGCAGCCCCGGGTCGGCGGCTAATGAAAAACTGTTTTTT.

The chain carries TRBV7-3 and TRBJ2-3; 7 bases line up with TRBD1. The CDR3 runs to 14 residues. Per the germline V gene, CDR1 is SGHTA and CDR2 is FQGTGA. With 5 bases clipped from V and 4 bases from J, the junction kept 6 bases outside the gene matches. In DNA, the CDR3 is TGTGCCAGCAGCACAAACAGGGGTGCAGATACGCAGTATTTT. This codes for CASSTNRGADTQYF.

CDR3 bases: TGTGCCAGCAGTGACGGCAGGGGTCGGTACGAGCAGTACTTC. It is translated as CASSDGRGRYEQYF. This rearrangement joins TRBV2 to TRBJ2-7; a possible D gene is TRBD1 (6 bases). Germline CDR1 reads SNHLY; CDR2 reads FYNNEI. The germline V and J ends were trimmed by 3 bases and 4 bases, with 13 bases remaining between them. This CDR3 comprises 14 residues.

This chain joins TRBV5-1 and TRBJ2-3; TRBD1 might be the D (6 bases). The CDR3 sequence is 15 residues long. The V gene's germline CDR1 is SGHRS and CDR2 YFSETQ. Deletions cut 4 bases from V and 1 base from J, with 13 bases between. CDR3 loop: CASSLQGQGTDTQYF. CDR3 sequence (DNA): TGCGCCAGCAGCCTACAGGGCCAAGGCACAGATACGCAGTATTTT.

Regarding this clone: The junction differs from germline at one of its ends, possibly a read error. The chain has TRBV5-4 and TRBJ1-1, with D possibly being TRBD1 (6 bases). This CDR3 is built from 15 residues. The germline V gene encodes CDR1 SGHNT and CDR2 YYREEE (reference sequence). Here the CDR3 reads CTSSLKWQGRPEAFF. CDR3 nucleotide sequence: TGTACCAGCAGCTTGAAGTGGCAGGGGAGACCTGAAGCTTTCTTT.

The chain joins TRBV10-3 to TRBJ2-7, with a tentative D call TRBD1 (8 bases). Germline V gene lookup returns CDR1 ENHRY and CDR2 SYGVKD. V lost 6 bases to trimming and J lost 4 bases, with 16 bases between them. The CDR3 has 14 residues. CDR3 loop: CAIRGGTGGYEQYF. CDR3 DNA sequence: TGTGCCATCAGGGGGGGGACAGGAGGATACGAGCAGTACTTC.

For the CDR3, the DNA is TGTGCCAGCAGTTACGTGCTATCTGGGGCCAACGTCCTGACTTTC. Protein product: CASSYVLSGANVLTF. The J gene is TRBJ2-6, the V gene TRBV6-5; no reliable D call. The CDR3 sequence is 15 residues long. Germline assignment: CDR1 MNHEY and CDR2 SVGAGI. Trimming left V 2 bases short and J 1 base short, with 6 bases between.

V is TRBV10-2 and J is TRBJ2-3; 7 positions agree with TRBD2. Per germline, CDR1 WSHSY and CDR2 SAAADI. With V trimmed by 3 bases and J by 4 bases, 4 bases remained unmatched. The CDR3 loop spans 14 amino acids. CDR3 loop: CASSDQGGADTQYF. For the CDR3, the DNA is TGCGCCAGCAGTGATCAGGGAGGGGCAGATACGCAGTATTTT.

The chain recombines TRBV11-2 with TRBJ2-3, with 13 bases aligning to TRBD2. This CDR3 comprises 19 residues. The germline V gene has CDR1 SGHAT and CDR2 FQNNGV. V trimming: 5 bases; J trimming: 5 bases; junction bases outside the gene matches: 16. The CDR3 sequence is CASSRTRGRGLAGVDTQYF. The DNA for the CDR3 is TGTGCCAGCAGCCGCACAAGGGGGCGAGGACTAGCGGGGGTAGATACGCAGTATTTT.